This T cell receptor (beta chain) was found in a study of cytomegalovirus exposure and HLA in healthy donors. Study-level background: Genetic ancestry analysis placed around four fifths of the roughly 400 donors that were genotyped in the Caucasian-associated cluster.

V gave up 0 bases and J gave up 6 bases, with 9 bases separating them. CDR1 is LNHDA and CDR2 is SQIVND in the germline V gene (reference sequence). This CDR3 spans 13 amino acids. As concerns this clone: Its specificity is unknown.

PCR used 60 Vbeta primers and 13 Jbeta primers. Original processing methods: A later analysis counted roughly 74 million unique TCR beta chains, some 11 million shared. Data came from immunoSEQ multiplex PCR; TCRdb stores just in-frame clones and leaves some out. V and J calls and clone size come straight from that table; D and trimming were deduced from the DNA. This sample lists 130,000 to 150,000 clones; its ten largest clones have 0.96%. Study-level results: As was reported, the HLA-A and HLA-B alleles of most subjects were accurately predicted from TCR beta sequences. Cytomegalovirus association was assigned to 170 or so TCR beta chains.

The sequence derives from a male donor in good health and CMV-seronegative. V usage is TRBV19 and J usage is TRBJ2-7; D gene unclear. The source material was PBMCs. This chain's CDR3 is CASSIDLRVEQYF. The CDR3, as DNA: TGTGCCAGTAGTATAGATCTCCGGGTCGAGCAGTACTTC.